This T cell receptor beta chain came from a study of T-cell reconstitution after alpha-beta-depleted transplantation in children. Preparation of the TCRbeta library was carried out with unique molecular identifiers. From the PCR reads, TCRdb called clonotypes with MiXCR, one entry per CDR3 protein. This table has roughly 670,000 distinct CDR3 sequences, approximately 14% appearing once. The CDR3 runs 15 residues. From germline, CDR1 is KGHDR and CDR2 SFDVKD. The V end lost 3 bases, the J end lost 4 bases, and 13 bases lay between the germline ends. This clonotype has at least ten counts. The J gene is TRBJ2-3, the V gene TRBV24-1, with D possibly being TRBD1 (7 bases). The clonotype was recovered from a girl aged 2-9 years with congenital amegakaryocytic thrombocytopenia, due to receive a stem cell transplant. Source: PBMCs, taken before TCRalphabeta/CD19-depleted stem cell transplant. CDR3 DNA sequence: TGTGCCACCAGTGATCCGTTCAGGGGGGCAGATACGCAGTATTTT. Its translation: CATSDPFRGADTQYF.